This is a list of T cell receptor beta chains from one sample in a study of T cell repertoires in cytomegalovirus infection. TCRdb itself ran the reads through MiXCR, one entry per CDR3 protein. Of approximately 130,000 distinct CDR3 sequences in the sample, 20% to 30% were seen once. No antigen is known for these receptors. Material for sequencing was PBMCs, sequenced either directly or after in vitro stimulation (not recorded which). The receptors come from a human donor in good health (CMV status not recorded). Some clones in this sample may be carry-over from other donors' samples. The CDR3 runs from the conserved cysteine through the conserved F or W. Each record gives: clone size, V gene, CDR3 protein. Clone size appears in some rows only: once, few, many, or a class for an expanded clone.

- | TRBV6-6 | CASRTGESQPQHF
- | TRBV28 | CASSLRTHSYEQFF
- | TRBV12-3/TRBV12-4 | CACIGRGEQFF
many | TRBV7-2 | CVSGGSRADTQYF
few | TRBV25-1 | CASSEDSGDQYF
- | TRBV12-3/TRBV12-4 | CASSLTRTEAFF
- | TRBV18 | CASSPQTESSGNTIYF
many | TRBV28 | CASSLSASGSYEQYF
many | TRBV7-9 | CASSLAGLAEAFF
- | TRBV6-1 | CASAPGTGRGGTEAFF
- | TRBV19 | CASMMRGNTIYF
- | TRBV5-6 | CASSLSAGSGNQPQHF
many | TRBV2 | CASSEVAGGVDEQFF
few | TRBV11-2 | CASSLAASMIKNEQFF
few | TRBV7-2 | CASSVSGTANTEAFF
few | TRBV10-3 | CAIRWTSGPQGDTQYF
- | TRBV11-2 | CASSWGVGGTEAFF
- | TRBV7-2 | CASSLGTSGRANTGELFF
- | TRBV4-1 | CASNGEKLFF
- | TRBV7-2 | CASSTQGVDEKLFF
few | TRBV19 | CASGYSGNTIYF
- | TRBV19 | CASSISMNTEAFF
- | TRBV9 | CASSPRTENAPLHF
- | TRBV28 | CASSPTPSVGGYTF
- | TRBV27 | CASRMGGGRYTEAFF
- | TRBV12-3/TRBV12-4 | CASSILREPIEAFF
- | TRBV27 | CASRREGPYNEQFF
many | TRBV2 | CASSRDPGNYGYTF
- | TRBV11-2 | CASSTPRGPVGVYGYTF
- | TRBV7-2 | CASRRVDPLETQYF
- | TRBV9 | CASSVGGDREETQYF
few | TRBV20-1 | CSARDPAREGVETQYF
few | TRBV7-9 | CASSSGGSSSRDTQYF
- | TRBV28 | CASSLEAGLGTQYF
many | TRBV7-2 | CASSLDPKGRGLGTQYF
once | TRBV7-6 | CASSLPSGSGTQYF
few | TRBV3-1 | CASSQGAGLAVGEQFF
- | TRBV29-1 | CSVDVQGSETQYF